The 10 T cell receptor beta chains below were found in one sample sequenced in a study of response to subunit inactivated influenza vaccine. TCRdb re-derived calls from the RT-PCR reads in MiXCR, one entry per CDR3 protein. The sample lists about 170,000 distinct CDR3 sequences, around 12% occurring once. The data also belong to a second study, concerning T cells expressing NK-cell markers. As that report states: The authors generated TCR beta cDNA through 5'RACE template switching with UMIs.

The sample here was CD8+ T cells sorted from PBMCs, taken 11 to 12 days after vaccination. The receptors come from a middle-aged man who received an inactivated influenza vaccine.

The V call is TRBV27, the J call TRBJ2-7; 9 bases are a match to TRBD1. Unmatched junction bases numbered 8, after V lost 5 bases and J lost 0 bases. This CDR3 has 16 residues. Germline V gene sequence: CDR1 MNHEY, CDR2 SMNVEV (reference sequence). CDR3 nucleotides: TGTGCCAGCAGTCCCACAGGGGGCGACAGCTCCTACGAGCAGTACTTC. It is translated as CASSPTGGDSSYEQYF.

This clonotype was observed a few times. J is TRBJ2-1 and V is TRBV30, with TRBD1 matching 9 bases. This CDR3 is 13 amino acids long. The germline gives CDR1 GTSNPN, CDR2 SVGIG (reference sequence). The V gene end was trimmed by 4 bases and the J gene end by 9 bases; junction bases not matched to a gene: 7. The CDR3 reads CAWTGTGPSEQFF. For the CDR3, the DNA is TGTGCCTGGACCGGGACAGGGCCGTCTGAGCAGTTCTTC.

The chain is built from TRBV5-6 and TRBJ2-2; 7 bases align to TRBD1. With V trimmed by 0 bases and J by 4 bases, 3 bases remained unmatched. The length of the CDR3 is 15 residues. Germline V gene data show CDR1 as SGHDT and CDR2 as YYEEEE. CDR3 loop: CASSLGTGATGELFF. DNA for the CDR3: TGTGCCAGCAGCTTGGGGACAGGCGCCACCGGGGAGCTGTTTTTT.

This clonotype has more than one count but fewer than ten. V is TRBV13 and J is TRBJ2-2, with 8 bases identical to TRBD1. CDR1 is PRHDT, CDR2 FYEKMQ, per germline (reference sequence). The J segment lost 2 bases and the V segment lost 5 bases, leaving 10 bases of the junction unmatched. The CDR3 extends over 17 amino acids. The CDR3 DNA reads as TGTGCCAGCAGCCACCACCGGACAGGGAGCAACACCGGGGAGCTGTTTTTT. Translated, it gives CASSHHRTGSNTGELFF.

This clonotype was seen a few times. The chain is built from TRBV20-1 and TRBJ1-2, with D hard to call. With 3 bases removed from V and 0 bases from J, the gap between germline ends came to 11 bases. Germline assignment: CDR1 DFQATT and CDR2 SNEGSKA (reference sequence). The CDR3 is 14 amino acids. This CDR3 reads CSASPPWTNYGYTF. CDR3 nucleotide sequence: TGCAGTGCTAGCCCCCCTTGGACTAACTATGGCTACACCTTC.

The chain couples TRBV7-6 to TRBJ2-1; D call uncertain. The germline V and J ends were trimmed by 1 base and 4 bases, with 8 bases remaining between them. The CDR3 runs 14 residues. Germline values: CDR1 SGHVS, CDR2 FNYEAQ. This CDR3 reads CASSLEVLYNEQFF. CDR3 DNA: TGTGCCAGCAGCTTAGAGGTTTTATACAATGAGCAGTTCTTC.

This clonotype has only a few counts. This chain uses TRBV6-2 or TRBV6-3 with TRBJ1-5; no clear D gene. Germline CDR1 and CDR2: MNHEY and SVGEGT. The CDR3 spans 15 residues. V lost 0 bases to trimming and J lost 5 bases, with 11 bases between them. CDR3 coding DNA: TGTGCCAGCAGTTACTCAGAGGGTCGGTATCAGCCCCAGCATTTT. Translated: CASSYSEGRYQPQHF.

CDR3 bases: TGCGCCAGCAGCCAAGTAATCGGTGGCGAGCAGTACTTC. It is translated as CASSQVIGGEQYF. The chain joins TRBV4-3 to TRBJ2-7; D uncertain. The germline V gene has CDR1 LGHNA and CDR2 YSLEER. The CDR3 extends over 13 amino acids. V lost 1 base and J 6 bases, leaving 10 bases between the germline ends.

The gene calls are TRBV19 and TRBJ2-1; D not certain. Trimming cost V 5 bases and J 1 base, with 9 bases left between them. The CDR3 consists of 14 residues. Germline assignment: CDR1 LNHDA and CDR2 SQIVND (reference sequence). As DNA, the CDR3 is TGTGCCAGTAGTGGCGGAAGGTCCTACAATGAGCAGTTCTTC. Translated: CASSGGRSYNEQFF.

The table lists this clonotype with a few counts. V and J are TRBV12-1 and TRBJ1-1; TRBD1, the table's D call, lacks a check against the DNA. TRBV12-1 is described as a pseudogene. This CDR3 spans 15 amino acids. CDR3 loop: CASSRQDFMNTEAFF. CDR3 sequence (DNA): TGTGCCAGCAGCCGACAGGATTTTATGAACACTGAAGCTTTCTTT.